These T cell receptor beta chains were read from a single sample in a study of T cells in Graves' hyperthyroidism and ophthalmopathy. MiXCR, applied by TCRdb to the multiplex PCR reads, yields one record per CDR3 protein. The sample gives 250,000 to 300,000 distinct CDR3 sequences, roughly an eighth of which show up once; 7.9% is in the top ten. Sample: blood. The origin of the receptors is a woman between 35 and 50 years old with Graves' hyperthyroidism. The CDR3 runs from the conserved cysteine through the conserved F or W. D genes are given only for firm matches. Clone size, where shown, is once, few, many, or a class for clones that have expanded.

cdr3_aa cdr3_nt d_call v_call clone_size j_call
CAWRSGYEQYF TGTGCCTGGCGTTCGGGATACGAGCAGTACTTC - TRBV30 many TRBJ2-7
CASSPGLAGRVYEQYF TGTGCCAGCAGTCCTGGACTAGCGGGACGAGTCTACGAGCAGTACTTC TRBD2 TRBV6-1 many TRBJ2-7
CASSFGATVLAKNIQYF TGTGCCAGCAGCTTTGGTGCTACAGTCCTAGCCAAAAACATTCAGTACTTC - TRBV7-2 - TRBJ2-4
CASSGPRGSSYNEQFF TGTGCCAGCAGTGGTCCCAGGGGGTCGTCCTACAATGAGCAGTTCTTC TRBD1 TRBV2 - TRBJ2-1
CSAWRVASGNRGNTQYF TGCAGTGCCTGGAGAGTGGCTAGCGGGAATAGGGGAAATACGCAGTATTTT TRBD2 TRBV20-1 many TRBJ2-3
CSAMDGEEAFF TGCAGTGCCATGGACGGGGAGGAAGCTTTCTTT - TRBV20-1 few TRBJ1-1
CASSQALSTGEQYF TGTGCCAGCAGCCAAGCCCTCAGCACGGGAGAGCAGTACTTC - TRBV3-1 many TRBJ2-7
CASSPGGFYEQYF TGTGCCAGCAGCCCAGGGGGTTTTTACGAGCAGTACTTC TRBD1 TRBV7-8 many TRBJ2-7
CASSWDFNTGELFF TGTGCCAGCAGTTGGGACTTCAACACCGGGGAGCTGTTTTTT - TRBV12-3/TRBV12-4 many TRBJ2-2
CASSLPVGAAYEQYF TGTGCCAGCAGTCTCCCCGTCGGGGCAGCCTACGAGCAGTACTTC - TRBV6-1 - TRBJ2-7
CASTLTWEGNGYTF TGTGCCAGCACCCTAACGTGGGAGGGCAATGGCTACACCTTC - TRBV6-1 few TRBJ1-2
CSAREGLAGEYEQYF TGCAGTGCTAGAGAGGGACTAGCGGGCGAGTACGAGCAGTACTTC TRBD2 TRBV20-1 many TRBJ2-7
CASSQPGIRWTQYF TGCGCCAGCAGCCAACCGGGCATAAGGTGGACCCAGTACTTC - TRBV4-1 few TRBJ2-5
CASSQQGGEYGYTF TGTGCCAGCAGCCAACAGGGGGGAGAATATGGCTACACCTTC TRBD1 TRBV4-2 many TRBJ1-2
CASSIPGQLLYGYTF TGTGCCAGCAGCATCCCGGGACAGCTACTCTATGGCTACACCTTC TRBD1 TRBV5-4 - TRBJ1-2
CASSFDRSSYEQYF TGTGCCAGCAGTTTTGACAGGAGCTCCTACGAGCAGTACTTC - TRBV12-3/TRBV12-4 many TRBJ2-7
CASSDWTLNVEAFF TGTGCCAGCAGTGATTGGACTCTGAATGTAGAAGCTTTCTTT - TRBV25-1 few TRBJ1-1
CASSHDGGRNQPQHF TGTGCCAGCAGCCACGACGGGGGGCGCAATCAGCCCCAGCATTTT - TRBV5-8 few TRBJ1-5
CASSDLGSRGYTF TGTGCCAGCAGTGATTTGGGGTCAAGGGGCTACACCTTC - TRBV28 many TRBJ1-2
CASSQDLVAGVKNEQFF TGTGCCAGCAGCCAAGATCTGGTAGCGGGAGTTAAAAATGAGCAGTTCTTC TRBD2 TRBV3-1 - TRBJ2-1
CASSVSGANYGYTF TGTGCCAGCAGCGTTTCCGGGGCTAACTATGGCTACACCTTC - TRBV9 many TRBJ1-2
CASRGLSGGSHEQYF TGTGCCAGCAGAGGGCTTAGCGGGGGGTCTCACGAGCAGTACTTC TRBD2 TRBV6-1 many TRBJ2-7
CASGTGTESSYEQYF TGTGCTAGTGGGACGGGGACCGAAAGCTCCTACGAGCAGTACTTC - TRBV12-5 few TRBJ2-7
CASMSGKSTDTQYF TGCGCCAGCATGAGCGGGAAGAGCACAGATACGCAGTATTTT TRBD2 TRBV10-1 few TRBJ2-3
CASSFLQGSGNEQYF TGCGCCAGCAGCTTTCTTCAGGGATCAGGAAACGAGCAGTACTTC - TRBV5-1 many TRBJ2-7
CASSSRTSGQETQYF TGTGCCAGCAGCTCCCGGACTAGCGGCCAAGAGACCCAGTACTTC TRBD2 TRBV7-8 many TRBJ2-5
CATSGIIGYGYTF TGTGCCACCAGCGGCATAATAGGTTATGGCTACACCTTC - TRBV15 many TRBJ1-2